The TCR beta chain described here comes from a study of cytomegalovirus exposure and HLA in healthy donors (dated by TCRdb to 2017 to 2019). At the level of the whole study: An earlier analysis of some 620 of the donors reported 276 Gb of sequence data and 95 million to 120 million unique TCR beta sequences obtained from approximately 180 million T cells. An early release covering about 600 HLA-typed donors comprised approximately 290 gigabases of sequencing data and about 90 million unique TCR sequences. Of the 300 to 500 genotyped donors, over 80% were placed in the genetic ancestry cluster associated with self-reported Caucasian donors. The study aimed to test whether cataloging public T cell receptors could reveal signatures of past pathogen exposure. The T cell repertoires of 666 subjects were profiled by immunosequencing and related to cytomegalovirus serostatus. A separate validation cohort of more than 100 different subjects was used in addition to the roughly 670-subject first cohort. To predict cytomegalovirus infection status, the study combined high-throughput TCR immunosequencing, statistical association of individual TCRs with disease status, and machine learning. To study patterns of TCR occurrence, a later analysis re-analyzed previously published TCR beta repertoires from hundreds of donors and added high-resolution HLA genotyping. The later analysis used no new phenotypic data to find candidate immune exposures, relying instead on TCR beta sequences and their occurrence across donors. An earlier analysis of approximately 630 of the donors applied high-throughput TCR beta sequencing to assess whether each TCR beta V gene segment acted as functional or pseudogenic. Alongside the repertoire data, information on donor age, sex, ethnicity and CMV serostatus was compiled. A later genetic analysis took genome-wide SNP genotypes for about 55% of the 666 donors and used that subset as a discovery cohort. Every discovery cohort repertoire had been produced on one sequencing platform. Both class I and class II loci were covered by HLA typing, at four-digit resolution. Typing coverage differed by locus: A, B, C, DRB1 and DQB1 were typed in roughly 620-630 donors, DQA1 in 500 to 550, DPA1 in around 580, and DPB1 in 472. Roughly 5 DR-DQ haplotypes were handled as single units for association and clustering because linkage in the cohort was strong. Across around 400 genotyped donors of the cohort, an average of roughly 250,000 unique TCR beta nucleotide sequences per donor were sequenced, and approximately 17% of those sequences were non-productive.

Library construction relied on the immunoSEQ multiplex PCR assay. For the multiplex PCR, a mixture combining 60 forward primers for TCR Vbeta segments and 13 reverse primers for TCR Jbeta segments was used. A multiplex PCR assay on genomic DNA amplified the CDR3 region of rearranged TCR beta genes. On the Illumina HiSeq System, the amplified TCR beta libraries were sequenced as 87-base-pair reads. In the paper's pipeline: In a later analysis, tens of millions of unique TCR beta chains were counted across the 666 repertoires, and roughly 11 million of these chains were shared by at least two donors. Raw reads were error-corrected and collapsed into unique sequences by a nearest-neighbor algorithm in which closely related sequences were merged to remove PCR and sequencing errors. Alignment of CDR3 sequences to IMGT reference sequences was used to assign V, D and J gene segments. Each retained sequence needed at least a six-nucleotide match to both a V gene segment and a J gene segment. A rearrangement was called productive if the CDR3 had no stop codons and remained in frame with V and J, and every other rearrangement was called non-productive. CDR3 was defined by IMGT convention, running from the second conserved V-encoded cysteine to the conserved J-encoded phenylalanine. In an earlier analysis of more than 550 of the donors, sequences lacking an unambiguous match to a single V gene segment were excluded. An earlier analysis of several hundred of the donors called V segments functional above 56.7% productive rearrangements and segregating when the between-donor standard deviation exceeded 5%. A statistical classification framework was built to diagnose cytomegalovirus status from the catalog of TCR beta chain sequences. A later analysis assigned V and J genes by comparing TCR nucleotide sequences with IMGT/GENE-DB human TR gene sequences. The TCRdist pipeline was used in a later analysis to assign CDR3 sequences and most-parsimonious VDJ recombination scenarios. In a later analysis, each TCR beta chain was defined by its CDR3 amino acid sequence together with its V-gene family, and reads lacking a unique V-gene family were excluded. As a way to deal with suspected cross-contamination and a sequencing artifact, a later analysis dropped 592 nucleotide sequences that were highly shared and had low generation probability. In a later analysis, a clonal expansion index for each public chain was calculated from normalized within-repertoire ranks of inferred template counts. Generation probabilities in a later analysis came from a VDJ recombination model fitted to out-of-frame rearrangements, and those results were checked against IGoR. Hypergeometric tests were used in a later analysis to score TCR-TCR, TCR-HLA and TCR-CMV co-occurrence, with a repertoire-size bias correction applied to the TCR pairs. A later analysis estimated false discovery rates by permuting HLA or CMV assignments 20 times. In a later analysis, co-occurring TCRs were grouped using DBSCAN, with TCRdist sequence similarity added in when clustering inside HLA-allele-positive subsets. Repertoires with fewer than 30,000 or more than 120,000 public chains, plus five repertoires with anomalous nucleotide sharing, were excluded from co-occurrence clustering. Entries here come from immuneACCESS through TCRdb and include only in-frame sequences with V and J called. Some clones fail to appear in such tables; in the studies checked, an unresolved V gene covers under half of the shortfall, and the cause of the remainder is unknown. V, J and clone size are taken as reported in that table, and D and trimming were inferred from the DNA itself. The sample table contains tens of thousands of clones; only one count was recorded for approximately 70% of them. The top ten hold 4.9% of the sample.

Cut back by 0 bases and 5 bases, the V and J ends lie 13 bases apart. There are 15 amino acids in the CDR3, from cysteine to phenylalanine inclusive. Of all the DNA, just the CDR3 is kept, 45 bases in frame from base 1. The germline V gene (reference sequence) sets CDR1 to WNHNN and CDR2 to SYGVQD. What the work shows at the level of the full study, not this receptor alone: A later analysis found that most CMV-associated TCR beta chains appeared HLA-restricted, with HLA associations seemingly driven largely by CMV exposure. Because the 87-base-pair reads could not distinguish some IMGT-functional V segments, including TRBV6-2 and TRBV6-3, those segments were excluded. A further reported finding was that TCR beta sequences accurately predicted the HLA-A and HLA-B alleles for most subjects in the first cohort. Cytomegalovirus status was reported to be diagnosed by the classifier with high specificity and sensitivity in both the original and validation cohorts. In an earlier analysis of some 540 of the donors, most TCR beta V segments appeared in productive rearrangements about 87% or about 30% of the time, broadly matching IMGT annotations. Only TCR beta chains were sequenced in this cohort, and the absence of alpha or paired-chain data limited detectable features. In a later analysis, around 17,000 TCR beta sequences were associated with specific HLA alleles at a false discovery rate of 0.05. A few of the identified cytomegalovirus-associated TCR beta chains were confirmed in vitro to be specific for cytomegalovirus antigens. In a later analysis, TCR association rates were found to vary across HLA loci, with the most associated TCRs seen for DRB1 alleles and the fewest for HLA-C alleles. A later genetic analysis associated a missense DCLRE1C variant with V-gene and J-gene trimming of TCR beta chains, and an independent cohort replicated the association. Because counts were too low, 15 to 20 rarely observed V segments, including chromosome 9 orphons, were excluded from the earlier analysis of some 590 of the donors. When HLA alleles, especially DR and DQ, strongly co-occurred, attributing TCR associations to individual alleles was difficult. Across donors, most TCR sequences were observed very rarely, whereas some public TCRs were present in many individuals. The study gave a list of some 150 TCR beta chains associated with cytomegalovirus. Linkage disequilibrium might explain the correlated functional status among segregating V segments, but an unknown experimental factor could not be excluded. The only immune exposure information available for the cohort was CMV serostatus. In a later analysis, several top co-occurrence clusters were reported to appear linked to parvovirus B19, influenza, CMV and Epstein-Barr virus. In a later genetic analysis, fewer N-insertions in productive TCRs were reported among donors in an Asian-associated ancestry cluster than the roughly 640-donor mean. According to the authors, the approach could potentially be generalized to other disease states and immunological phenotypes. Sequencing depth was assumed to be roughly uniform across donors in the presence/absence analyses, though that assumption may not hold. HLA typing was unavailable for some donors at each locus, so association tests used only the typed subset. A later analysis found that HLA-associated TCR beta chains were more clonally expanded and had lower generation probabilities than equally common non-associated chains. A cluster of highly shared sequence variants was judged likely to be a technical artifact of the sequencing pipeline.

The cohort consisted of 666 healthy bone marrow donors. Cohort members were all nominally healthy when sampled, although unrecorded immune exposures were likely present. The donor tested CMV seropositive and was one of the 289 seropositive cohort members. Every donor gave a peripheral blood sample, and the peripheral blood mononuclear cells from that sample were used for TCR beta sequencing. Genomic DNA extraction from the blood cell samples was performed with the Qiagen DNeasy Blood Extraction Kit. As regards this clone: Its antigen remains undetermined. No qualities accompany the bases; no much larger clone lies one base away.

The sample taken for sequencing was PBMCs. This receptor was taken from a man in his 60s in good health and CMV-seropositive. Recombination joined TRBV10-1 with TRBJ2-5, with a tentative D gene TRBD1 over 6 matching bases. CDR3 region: CASSESGTSSETQYF. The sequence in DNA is TGCGCCAGCAGTGAGTCCGGGACATCTTCGGAGACCCAGTACTTC.